This entry lists 9 T cell receptor beta chains sequenced from one sample in a study of TIL therapy for anti-PD-1-resistant metastatic lung cancer. Sequencing used immunoSEQ v3. Measured with immunoSEQ multiplex PCR; TCRdb has only the in-frame clones, and not every one. The sample has tens of thousands of clones; over 70% are singletons. Indicated time point: pre-treatment sample, taken before nivolumab and TIL therapy. The sample was blood, taken at baseline. The receptors come from a person aged 25-85 years with non-small cell lung cancer.

The rearrangement uses TRBV7-7 and TRBJ2-2; the D is unclear. Germline V gives CDR1 SSHAT, CDR2 FNYEAQ (reference sequence). CDR3 length: 13 amino acids. The V gene lost 2 bases and the J gene lost 4 bases, with 5 bases spanning the gap. Here the CDR3 reads CASSLKSTGELFF. CDR3 nucleotide sequence: TGTGCCAGCAGCTTAAAGAGCACCGGGGAGCTGTTTTTT.

The chain employs TRBV28 and TRBJ2-3; TRBD2 matches 13 bases. The V gene's germline CDR1 is MDHEN and CDR2 SYDVKM. This CDR3 comprises 18 residues. The V gene end was trimmed by 4 bases and the J gene end by 5 bases; junction bases not matched to a gene: 12. As DNA, the CDR3 is TGTGCCAGCAGTTCCCCTGGGACTAGCGGGGCTCAGGGAGATACGCAGTATTTT. Translated, it gives CASSSPGTSGAQGDTQYF.

The V gene is TRBV7-1, the J gene TRBJ1-2; D is unclear. TRBV7-1 is assigned to the ORF class and has an uncertain function. The CDR3 has 14 amino acids. With 4 bases removed from V and 5 bases from J, the gap between germline ends came to 14 bases. This CDR3 reads CASSLAPGLYGYTF. As DNA, the CDR3 is TGTGCCAGCAGCTTAGCGCCGGGCTTATATGGCTACACCTTC.

This clone appeared a single time. The chain combines TRBV10-2 with TRBJ2-1; 10 bases align to TRBD2. The CDR3 contains 17 residues. With V trimmed by 2 bases and J by 1 base, 5 bases remained unmatched. Germline CDR1 reads WSHSY; CDR2 reads SAAADI. The CDR3 sequence: CASSEASGGPSYNEQFF. CDR3 DNA sequence: TGCGCCAGCAGTGAGGCTAGCGGGGGACCTTCCTACAATGAGCAGTTCTTC.

The rearrangement links TRBV20-1 to TRBJ2-7; 7 nucleotides line up with TRBD1. V shed 3 bases and J 6 bases; nucleotides not matched to a gene: 2. The CDR3 length is 11 residues. The germline V gene encodes CDR1 DFQATT and CDR2 SNEGSKA (reference sequence). The CDR3 DNA follows: TGCAGTGCTAGGACAGGGCCCGAGCAGTACTTC. Amino acids: CSARTGPEQYF.

CDR3 DNA sequence: TGTGCCAGCAGCTCCGGGACAGGGGTTCAGCCCCAGCATTTT. It is translated as CASSSGTGVQPQHF. This chain joins TRBV5-5 and TRBJ1-5; 10 bases map to TRBD1. Germline trimming cut 3 bases from V and 6 bases from J; bases unmatched to any gene: 3. This CDR3 has 14 residues. Germline values: CDR1 SGHKS, CDR2 YYEKEE (reference sequence).

The J gene is TRBJ1-2, the V gene TRBV5-6; D gene uncertain. The CDR3 spans 15 residues. Germline V gives CDR1 SGHDT, CDR2 YYEEEE. The germline V and J ends were trimmed by 2 bases and 5 bases, with 16 bases remaining between them. The CDR3 coding sequence is TGTGCCAGCAGCTTAAGTAGCCTCACGAAATATGGCTACACCTTC. The encoded protein is CASSLSSLTKYGYTF. Looking up the rest from reference TRBV5-6 and TRBJ1-2 gives the full variable domain: DAGVTQSPTHLIKTRGQQVTLRCSPKSGHDTVSWYQQALGQGPQFIFQYYEEEERQRGNFPDRFSGHQFPNYSSELNVNALLLGDSALYLCASSLSSLTKYGYTFGSGTRLTVV.

The V and J genes are TRBV11-2 and TRBJ2-7; D is possibly TRBD1 (7 bases). The CDR3 extends over 18 amino acids. Germline V gives CDR1 SGHAT, CDR2 FQNNGV. Trimming took off 5 bases at V and 3 bases at J, with 26 bases between the two ends. The CDR3 sequence is CASSQAPGGTSSLYEQYF. The CDR3 region has the DNA TGTGCCAGCAGCCAAGCACCAGGGGGGACGTCCAGCCTCTACGAGCAGTACTTC. The complete variable domain, with remaining parts taken from reference TRBV11-2 and TRBJ2-7, reads EAGVAQSPRYKIIEKRQSVAFWCNPISGHATLYWYQQILGQGPKLLIQFQNNGVVDDSQLPKDRFSAERLKGVDSTLKIQPAKLEDSAVYLCASSQAPGGTSSLYEQYFGPGTRLTVT.

This rearrangement joins TRBV2 to TRBJ2-7, with TRBD1 matching 7 bases. The junction had 5 bases not matched to a gene; V was cut back by 6 bases and J by 0 bases. Germline CDR1 and CDR2: SNHLY and FYNNEI. The CDR3 runs to 14 residues. The CDR3 sequence is CASRATGNSYEQYF. CDR3 in DNA: TGTGCCAGCAGGGCGACAGGGAACTCCTACGAGCAGTACTTC.